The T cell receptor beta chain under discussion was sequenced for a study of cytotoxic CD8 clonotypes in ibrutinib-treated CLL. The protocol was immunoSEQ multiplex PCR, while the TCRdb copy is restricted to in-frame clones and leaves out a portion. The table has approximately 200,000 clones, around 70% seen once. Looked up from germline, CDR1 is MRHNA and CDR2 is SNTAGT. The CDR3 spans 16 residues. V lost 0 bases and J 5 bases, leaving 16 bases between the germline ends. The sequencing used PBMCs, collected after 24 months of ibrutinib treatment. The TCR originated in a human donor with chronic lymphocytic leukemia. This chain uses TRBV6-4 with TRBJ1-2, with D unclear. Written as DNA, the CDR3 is TGTGCCAGCAGTGACTCTGGTGTGTCAAATGCGTATGGCTACACCTTC. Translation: CASSDSGVSNAYGYTF.